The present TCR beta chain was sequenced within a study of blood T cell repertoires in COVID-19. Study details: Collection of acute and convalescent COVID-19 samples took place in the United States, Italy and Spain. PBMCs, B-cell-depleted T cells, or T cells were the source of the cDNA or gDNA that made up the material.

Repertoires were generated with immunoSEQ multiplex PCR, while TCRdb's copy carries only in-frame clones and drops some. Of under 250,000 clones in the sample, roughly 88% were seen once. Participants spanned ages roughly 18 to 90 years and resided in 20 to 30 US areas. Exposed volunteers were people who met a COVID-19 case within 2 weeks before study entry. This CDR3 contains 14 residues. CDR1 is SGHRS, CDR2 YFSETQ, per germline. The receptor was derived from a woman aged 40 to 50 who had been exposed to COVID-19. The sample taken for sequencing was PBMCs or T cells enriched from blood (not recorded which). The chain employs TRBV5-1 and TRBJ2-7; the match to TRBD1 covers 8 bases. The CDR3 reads CASSLGTGTYEQYV. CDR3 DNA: TGTGCCAGCAGCTTGGGGACAGGAACCTACGAGCAGTACGTC.